This passage covers 18 T cell receptor beta chains from one sample sequenced in a study of T cell responses to AZD1222 COVID-19 vaccine. The table came from immunoSEQ multiplex PCR; TCRdb's copy has only in-frame clones and leaves some out. The sample has 180,000 or so clones, 85% to 90% seen once; the top ten hold 4.3%. The sequenced sample was peripheral blood, obtained 28 days after the second dose of the MenACWY control vaccine. These receptors all stem from an adult who received the MenACWY meningococcal vaccine as a control.

The chain links TRBV7-8 to TRBJ2-1; D is tentatively TRBD1 or TRBD2 (5 bases each). Trimming took off 2 bases at V and 10 bases at J, with 18 bases between the two ends. Germline-derived CDR1 and CDR2 are SGHVS and FQNEAQ. CDR3 length equals 15 residues. In DNA, the CDR3 is TGTGCCAGCAGCTTAACTGGGGATCGGGGCGGGGAGCAGTTCTTC. Its protein product is CASSLTGDRGGEQFF. The variable domain in full, with the rest retrieved from reference TRBV7-8 and TRBJ2-1, is GAGVSQSPRYKVAKRGQDVALRCDPISGHVSLFWYQQALGQGPEFLTYFQNEAQLDKSGLPSDRFFAERPEGSVSTLKIQRTQQEDSAVYLCASSLTGDRGGEQFFGPGTRLTVL.

This chain joins TRBV9 and TRBJ2-3; D remains unclear. The CDR3 is 14 residues long. Per germline, CDR1 SGDLS and CDR2 YYNGEE. The V end lost 1 base, the J end lost 0 bases, and 6 bases lay between the germline ends. The CDR3 here is CASSVTSSTDTQYF. In nucleotides, the CDR3 is TGTGCCAGCAGCGTAACTTCTAGCACAGATACGCAGTATTTT.

The genes are TRBV10-3 and TRBJ1-6; no clear D. Deletions cut 11 bases from V and 7 bases from J, with 15 bases between. Germline V gene sequence: CDR1 ENHRY, CDR2 SYGVKD. The CDR3 sequence is 13 residues long. CDR3 sequence reads: CAVSDQPNSPLHF. CDR3 coding DNA: TGTGCCGTCTCGGACCAGCCCAATTCACCCCTCCACTTT.

The genes are TRBV7-9 and TRBJ1-4, with TRBD1 matching over 7 bases. V gave up 2 bases and J gave up 6 bases; unmatched junction bases: 3. This CDR3 has 14 amino acids. The germline V gene encodes CDR1 SEHNR and CDR2 FQNEAQ (reference sequence). The CDR3 region is CASSLSGGDEKLFF. The CDR3 DNA reads as TGTGCCAGCAGCTTATCAGGGGGAGATGAAAAACTGTTTTTT.

The chain links TRBV28 to TRBJ1-1, with 8 nucleotides matching TRBD1. Germline V CDR1 and CDR2: MDHEN, SYDVKM. V shed 7 bases and J 3 bases; nucleotides not matched to a gene: 10. The CDR3 sequence is 15 residues long. CDR3 nucleotides: TGTGCCAGCACCACCGGGACAGGAGACCACACTGAAGCTTTCTTT. Protein sequence: CASTTGTGDHTEAFF.

This clone was recorded once. The J gene is TRBJ2-7, the V gene TRBV2; D may match TRBD1 or TRBD2 (5 bases each). The CDR3 loop spans 15 amino acids. The V end lost 2 bases, the J end lost 3 bases, and 14 bases lay between the germline ends. Germline CDR1 SNHLY, CDR2 FYNNEI. CDR3 bases: TGTGCCAGCAGTGAACGGGGCCCACCATTCTACGAGCAGTACTTC. Translating it yields CASSERGPPFYEQYF. The complete variable domain, with remaining parts taken from reference TRBV2 and TRBJ2-7, reads EPEVTQTPSHQVTQMGQEVILRCVPISNHLYFYWYRQILGQKVEFLVSFYNNEISEKSEIFDDQFSVERPDGSNFTLKIRSTKLEDSAMYFCASSERGPPFYEQYFGPGTRLTVT.

The chain has TRBV4-1 and TRBJ2-7; 8 bases line up with TRBD2. Trimming cost V 0 bases and J 3 bases; bases outside gene matches: 7. CDR1 and CDR2 (germline): MGHRA, YSYEKL. The CDR3 consists of 16 residues. The CDR3 DNA sequence: TGCGCCAGCAGCCAAGATCAAAGCGGGAGTGTCTACGAGCAGTACTTC. Residues: CASSQDQSGSVYEQYF.

This clone was seen a single time. The J gene is TRBJ1-6, the V gene TRBV27, with a possible D match to TRBD1 (5 bases). Germline V gene sequence: CDR1 MNHEY, CDR2 SMNVEV (reference sequence). The V and J ends lost 7 bases and 8 bases respectively, with 9 bases between them. There are 12 residues in the CDR3. The DNA of the CDR3 is TGTGCCAGCACAGGGCCCCATTCACCCCTCCACTTT. Amino acid sequence: CASTGPHSPLHF.

The chain couples TRBV25-1 to TRBJ2-5; D gene uncertain. V was pared by 3 bases and J by 6 bases, with 11 bases between. The germline CDR1 and CDR2 sequences are MGHDK and SYGVNS. The CDR3 is 13 amino acids. The CDR3 is CASSDGVTQTQYF. The CDR3 DNA sequence: TGTGCCAGCAGTGATGGTGTGACCCAGACCCAGTACTTC.

This chain links TRBV5-5 with TRBJ2-3; D is ambiguous. CDR3 length: 14 amino acids. Germline V gene lookup returns CDR1 SGHKS and CDR2 YYEKEE (reference sequence). V lost 0 bases and J 6 bases, leaving 11 bases between the germline ends. CDR3 amino acids: CASSLASSTDTQYF. CDR3 DNA sequence: TGTGCCAGCAGCTTGGCTTCTTCCACGGATACGCAGTATTTT.

A remark on this clone: One junction end does not reproduce the germline sequence, and a read error may be involved. The chain joins TRBV28 to TRBJ1-5, with D tentatively TRBD1 (5 bases). CDR3 length equals 14 residues. The germline V gene encodes CDR1 MDHEN and CDR2 SYDVKM. The DNA of the CDR3 is TGTGCCAGCAGATTATCAGGGCTTATTCAGCCCCAGCATTTT. Translation: CASRLSGLIQPQHF.

The chain couples TRBV6-2 or TRBV6-3 to TRBJ2-7; D call uncertain. This CDR3 is 13 amino acids long. V was trimmed by 3 bases and J by 6 bases, leaving 12 bases between them. Germline-derived CDR1 and CDR2 are MNHEY and SVGEGT. The CDR3 DNA follows: TGTGCCAGCAGTTATGGGGTCCCGAGCGAGCAGTACTTC. Translating gives CASSYGVPSEQYF.

The rearrangement links TRBV19 to TRBJ1-2; D is unresolved. The CDR3 is 13 residues long. Germline values: CDR1 LNHDA, CDR2 SQIVND (reference sequence). V was pared by 4 bases and J by 3 bases, with 9 bases between. The CDR3: CASSTGLHYGYTF. The CDR3 DNA reads as TGTGCCAGTAGTACTGGGTTACACTATGGCTACACCTTC.

V is TRBV5-8 and J is TRBJ2-1; a weak D match, TRBD2 (6 bases). This CDR3 is built from 15 residues. V lost 0 bases to trimming and J lost 4 bases, with 11 bases between them. The germline V gene has CDR1 SGHTS and CDR2 YDEGEE. The CDR3 sequence is CASSLAGDPYNEQFF. The DNA of the CDR3 is TGTGCCAGCAGCTTGGCGGGGGACCCTTACAATGAGCAGTTCTTC.

This rearrangement joins TRBV28 to TRBJ1-1; D unclear. Trimming stripped 3 bases from V and 11 bases from J, with 10 bases between. In germline, CDR1 is MDHEN, CDR2 SYDVKM. The CDR3 spans 11 residues. The CDR3 DNA follows: TGTGCCAGCAGTTTTGGATCACGCGCTTTCTTT. Translation: CASSFGSRAFF.

Only one count was recorded for this clone. The V and J genes are TRBV28 and TRBJ2-7, with 10 positions matching TRBD2. This CDR3 spans 15 amino acids. V shed 6 bases, J shed 2 bases, and the junction held 7 bases outside the gene matches. Germline loops: CDR1 MDHEN, CDR2 SYDVKM. This chain's CDR3 is CASRRTSGATYEQYF. CDR3 bases: TGTGCCAGCAGACGTACTAGCGGGGCTACCTACGAGCAGTACTTC.

The chain joins TRBV7-9 to TRBJ2-7, with 8 bases that match TRBD2. The junction had 6 bases not matched to a gene; V was cut back by 5 bases and J by 3 bases. The CDR3 is 14 residues long. The germline gives CDR1 SEHNR, CDR2 FQNEAQ (reference sequence). Written as DNA, the CDR3 is TGTGCCAGCAGCCCCCCGGGACTAGTCTACGAGCAGTACTTC. This sequence encodes CASSPPGLVYEQYF.

The V and J genes are TRBV10-1 and TRBJ2-7; 7 nucleotides agree with TRBD1. V lost 3 bases and J lost 0; bases outside the gene matches: 14. The CDR3 totals 18 residues. CDR1 and CDR2 from the germline V gene are WNHNN and SYGVQD (reference sequence). CDR3: CASSDLSTGNPTSYEQYF. CDR3 DNA sequence: TGCGCCAGCAGTGACCTTTCGACAGGGAATCCAACCTCCTACGAGCAGTACTTC.